These 19 T cell receptor beta chains share one sample of origin, sequenced in a study of cytomegalovirus exposure and HLA in healthy donors. Researchers ran the PCR with 60 Vbeta and 13 Jbeta primers. The method was immunoSEQ multiplex PCR; TCRdb's version includes in-frame clones alone and lacks a portion of them. The table records 150,000 or so clones, over 60% of them present only once. The specimen sequenced was PBMCs. These receptors originate from a woman in her 40s in good health and CMV-seronegative.

This sequence joins TRBV27 and TRBJ1-1, with D maybe TRBD1 (6 bases). V dropped 0 bases and J dropped 8 bases, with 22 bases sitting between them. CDR3 length: 17 amino acids. Germline V gene lookup returns CDR1 MNHEY and CDR2 SMNVEV (reference sequence). The CDR3 protein is CASSLSPQRTAPGEAFF. CDR3 bases: TGTGCCAGCAGTTTATCGCCTCAGCGGACAGCCCCCGGGGAAGCTTTCTTT.

J is TRBJ2-7 and V is TRBV28, with 7 bases identical to TRBD1. V trimming: 6 bases; J trimming: 2 bases; junction bases outside the gene matches: 10. Germline assignment: CDR1 MDHEN and CDR2 SYDVKM. The CDR3 extends over 15 amino acids. The CDR3 nucleotides are TGTGCCAGCAGCCTATGGACAGGTGTCCCCTACGAGCAGTACTTC. Translated, it gives CASSLWTGVPYEQYF.

The chain has TRBV5-1 and TRBJ2-2; D is ambiguous. V was shortened by 5 bases and J by 1 base, with 6 bases between the two germline ends. Germline CDR1 and CDR2: SGHRS and YFSETQ. The CDR3 consists of 13 residues. The CDR3 DNA follows: TGCGCCAGCAGATACGGGAACACCGGGGAGCTGTTTTTT. This encodes CASRYGNTGELFF.

The V call is TRBV5-1, the J call TRBJ2-7; D might be TRBD1 (5 bases). Per germline, CDR1 SGHRS and CDR2 YFSETQ. V lost 5 bases and J 3 bases, leaving 12 bases between the germline ends. The CDR3 has 13 amino acids. CDR3 bases: TGCGCCAGCAGACTCCCCGGACACTACGAGCAGTACTTC. Residues: CASRLPGHYEQYF.

The chain couples TRBV28 to TRBJ1-6; TRBD1 matches 7 bases. Germline V lookup: CDR1 MDHEN, CDR2 SYDVKM. J gave up 6 bases and V 6 bases, and 8 bases lay outside the gene matches. The CDR3 is 15 amino acids. CDR3 DNA sequence: TGTGCCAGCAGCACCGACAGGGAAATTAATTCACCCCTCCACTTT. It is translated as CASSTDREINSPLHF.

The sample holds a few counts of this clone. This rearrangement joins TRBV5-1 to TRBJ2-2; D perhaps matches TRBD2 (5 bases). The CDR3 consists of 16 residues. V was shortened by 0 bases and J by 5 bases, with 14 bases between the two germline ends. Germline V gene lookup returns CDR1 SGHRS and CDR2 YFSETQ. The CDR3 sequence is CASSLAGWRGTGELFF. In DNA, the CDR3 is TGCGCCAGCAGCTTGGCCGGATGGAGAGGGACCGGGGAGCTGTTTTTT.

The chain combines TRBV5-3 with TRBJ2-3, with 9 bases fitting TRBD2. TRBV5-3 is an open reading frame whose function is uncertain. This CDR3 region has 14 residues. Trimming at V came to 1 base and at J to 7 bases, leaving 4 bases not matched to a gene. The chain's CDR3 is CARSLKRGDYTQYF. CDR3 DNA: TGTGCCAGAAGCTTGAAGCGGGGGGACTATACGCAGTATTTT.

The chain carries TRBV9 and TRBJ1-4, with D unclear. This CDR3 is built from 14 residues. Germline V gene lookup returns CDR1 SGDLS and CDR2 YYNGEE. Trimming left V 4 bases short and J 3 bases short, with 10 bases between. The CDR3 here is CASSLSSSNEKLFF. The CDR3 DNA sequence: TGTGCCAGCAGCCTAAGTAGCTCTAATGAAAAACTGTTTTTT.

The rearrangement joins TRBV5-1 to TRBJ1-5; 9 positions agree with TRBD1. This CDR3 contains 13 residues. Germline CDR1 SGHRS, CDR2 YFSETQ. Trimming cost V 4 bases and J 6 bases; bases outside gene matches: 2. In DNA, the CDR3 is TGCGCCAGCAGCCCGGACAGGGGTCAGCCCCAGCATTTT. It yields the protein CASSPDRGQPQHF.

V usage is TRBV6-1 and J usage is TRBJ1-4, with D unclear. Looked up from germline, CDR1 is MNHNS and CDR2 is SASEGT. V was trimmed by 5 bases and J by 0 bases, leaving 10 bases between them. This CDR3 region has 15 residues. CDR3 in amino acids: CASSRVHATNEKLFF. CDR3 nucleotides: TGTGCCAGCAGTCGAGTGCATGCAACTAATGAAAAACTGTTTTTT.

This rearrangement joins TRBV19 to TRBJ1-6, with D hard to call. Germline V lookup: CDR1 LNHDA, CDR2 SQIVND (reference sequence). The CDR3 has 11 amino acids. V shed 2 bases and J shed 14 bases, with 7 bases lying between them. The CDR3 spells CASSIRETLHF. The CDR3 bases are TGTGCCAGTAGTATACGGGAGACCCTCCACTTT.

Here the CDR3 DNA reads TGTGCCAGTAGGCAGGGGGGTGAAAAACTGTTTTTT. Translation: CASRQGGEKLFF. The chain links TRBV19 to TRBJ1-4; 7 nucleotides agree with TRBD1. The CDR3 has 12 residues. V lost 6 bases and J lost 7; bases outside the gene matches: 2. Germline CDR1 is LNHDA and CDR2 is SQIVND (reference sequence). Looking up the rest from reference TRBV19 and TRBJ1-4 gives the full variable domain: DGGITQSPKYLFRKEGQNVTLSCEQNLNHDAMYWYRQDPGQGLRLIYYSQIVNDFQKGDIAEGYSVSREKKESFPLTVTSAQKNPTAFYLCASRQGGEKLFFGSGTQLSVL.

The rearrangement links TRBV27 to TRBJ1-2; D perhaps matches TRBD1 (6 bases). Per the germline V gene, CDR1 is MNHEY and CDR2 is SMNVEV (reference sequence). This CDR3 has 13 residues. V was shortened by 10 bases and J by 6 bases, with 18 bases between the two germline ends. The CDR3 bases are TGTGCCACCAGATCACAGGGAGATAATGGCTACACCTTC. Its translation is CATRSQGDNGYTF.

The chain couples TRBV6-5 to TRBJ2-4; weak D call: TRBD2 (5 bases). The ends were cut back, 9 bases at V and 1 base at J, with 13 bases in the middle. The CDR3 runs 14 residues. Germline V gene lookup returns CDR1 MNHEY and CDR2 SVGAGI. This chain's CDR3 is CASTEPGAKNIQYF. DNA of the CDR3: TGTGCCAGTACTGAACCGGGGGCCAAAAACATTCAGTACTTC.

CDR3 protein: CASSLDGSGNTIYF. The CDR3 DNA reads as TGCGCCAGCAGCCTGGACGGCTCTGGAAACACCATATATTTT. The rearrangement links TRBV5-1 to TRBJ1-3; D unclear. The germline CDR1 and CDR2 sequences are SGHRS and YFSETQ. The CDR3 runs to 14 residues. The V end was cut by 4 bases, the J end by 0 bases, with 8 bases between.

Points on this clone: A read error may produce the germline difference seen at one junction end. The chain links TRBV7-9 to TRBJ1-2; TRBD1 is a possible D gene (5 bases). The CDR3 has 12 amino acids. Germline V gene data show CDR1 as SEHNR and CDR2 as FQNEAQ (reference sequence). The CDR3 is CASSFQGSRLAF. CDR3 in DNA: TGTGCCAGCAGCTTTCAGGGTTCAAGGTTAGCCTTC.

Only a few counts were recorded for this clone. J is TRBJ1-6 and V is TRBV10-1; the match to TRBD1 covers 9 bases. Germline V lookup: CDR1 WNHNN, CDR2 SYGVQD (reference sequence). The CDR3 contains 14 residues. V was clipped by 5 bases and J by 13 bases; unmatched bases: 9. CDR3 sequence: CASSPGTGKIPLHF. CDR3 bases: TGCGCCAGCAGTCCCGGGACAGGGAAAATTCCCCTCCACTTT.

This clone was counted once. The V call is TRBV5-1, the J call TRBJ2-5, with D possibly matching TRBD1 (6 bases). The J call is in doubt because the DNA end fits TRBJ2-7 better. The CDR3 totals 14 residues. Germline V CDR1 and CDR2: SGHRS, YFSETQ. CDR3 sequence: CASSLQQGSYEQYF. The DNA for the CDR3 is TGCGCCAGCAGCTTGCAACAGGGTTCCTACGAGCAGTACTTC.

The chain links TRBV25-1 to TRBJ2-1; weak D call: TRBD2 (5 bases). The ends were cut back, 6 bases at V and 6 bases at J, with 9 bases in the middle. Germline CDR1 reads MGHDK; CDR2 reads SYGVNS. The CDR3 length is 12 residues. DNA of the CDR3: TGTGCCAGCAGAAGCGGTGGCAATGAGCAGTTCTTC. This encodes CASRSGGNEQFF.